The subject of this entry is one T cell receptor (beta chain). Germline is not matched at one junction end, which may reflect a read error. These data originate in a study of response to subunit inactivated influenza vaccine. TCRdb analysed the RT-PCR reads with MiXCR anew, one entry per CDR3 protein. In the table there are about 570,000 distinct CDR3 sequences, about 11% of which are singletons. The CDR3 length is 12 residues. CDR1 is DFQATT and CDR2 is SNEGSKA in the germline V gene (reference sequence). The data were also submitted as part of a second study, on T cells expressing NK-cell markers. Turning to that study: UMIs accompanied the 5'RACE template switching by which TCR beta cDNA was made. Sequencing of TCR beta repertoires drew on sorted CD3+CD56+NKG2C+, CD3+CD56+NKG2C- and CD3+CD56-NKG2C+ T cells. Researchers report these clonotypes also headed the CD3+CD56-NKG2C+ fraction in a few donors.

The sequencing here drew on PBMCs from blood, taken on the day of vaccination. The origin of this receptor is a man aged 45-65 years who received an inactivated influenza vaccine. The rearrangement uses TRBV20-1 and TRBJ2-5; perhaps TRBD1 as D (5 bases). The DNA of the CDR3 is TGCAGTGCTGGAGACAGTCAAGAGACCCAGTACTTC. Translating gives CSAGDSQETQYF.